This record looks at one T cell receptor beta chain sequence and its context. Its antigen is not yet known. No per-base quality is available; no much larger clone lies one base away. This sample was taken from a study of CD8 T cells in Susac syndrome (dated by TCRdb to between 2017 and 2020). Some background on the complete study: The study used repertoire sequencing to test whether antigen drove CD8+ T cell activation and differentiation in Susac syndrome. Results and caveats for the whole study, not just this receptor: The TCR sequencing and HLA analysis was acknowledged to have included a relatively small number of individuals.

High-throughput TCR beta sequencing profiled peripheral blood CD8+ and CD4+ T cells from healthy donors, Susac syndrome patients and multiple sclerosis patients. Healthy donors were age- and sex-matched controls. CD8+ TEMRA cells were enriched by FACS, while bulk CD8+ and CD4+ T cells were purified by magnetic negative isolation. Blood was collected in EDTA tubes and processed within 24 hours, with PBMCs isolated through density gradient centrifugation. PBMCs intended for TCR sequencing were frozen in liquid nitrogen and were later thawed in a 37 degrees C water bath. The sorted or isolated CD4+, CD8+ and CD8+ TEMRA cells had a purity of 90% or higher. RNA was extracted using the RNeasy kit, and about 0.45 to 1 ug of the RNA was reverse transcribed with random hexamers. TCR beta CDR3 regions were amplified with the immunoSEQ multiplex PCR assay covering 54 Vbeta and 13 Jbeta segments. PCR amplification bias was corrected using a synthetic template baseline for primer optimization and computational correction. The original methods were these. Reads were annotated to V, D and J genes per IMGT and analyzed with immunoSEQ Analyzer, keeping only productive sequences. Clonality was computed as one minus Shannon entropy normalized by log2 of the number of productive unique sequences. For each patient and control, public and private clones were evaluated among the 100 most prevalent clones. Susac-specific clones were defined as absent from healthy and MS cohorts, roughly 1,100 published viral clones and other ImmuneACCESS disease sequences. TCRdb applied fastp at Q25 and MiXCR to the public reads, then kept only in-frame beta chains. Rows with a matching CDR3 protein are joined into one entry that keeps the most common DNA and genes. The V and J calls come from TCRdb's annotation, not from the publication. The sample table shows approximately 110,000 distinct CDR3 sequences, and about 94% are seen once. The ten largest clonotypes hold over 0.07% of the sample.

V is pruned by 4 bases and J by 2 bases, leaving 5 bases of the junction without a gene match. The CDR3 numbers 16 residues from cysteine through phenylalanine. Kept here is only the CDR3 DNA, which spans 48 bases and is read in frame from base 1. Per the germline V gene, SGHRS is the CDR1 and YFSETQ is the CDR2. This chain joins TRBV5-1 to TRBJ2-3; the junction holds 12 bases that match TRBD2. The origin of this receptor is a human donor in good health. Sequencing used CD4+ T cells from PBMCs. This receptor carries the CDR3 CASSPGTSGPTDTQYF. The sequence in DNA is TGCGCCAGCAGCCCGGGGACTAGCGGGCCCACAGATACGCAGTATTTT.